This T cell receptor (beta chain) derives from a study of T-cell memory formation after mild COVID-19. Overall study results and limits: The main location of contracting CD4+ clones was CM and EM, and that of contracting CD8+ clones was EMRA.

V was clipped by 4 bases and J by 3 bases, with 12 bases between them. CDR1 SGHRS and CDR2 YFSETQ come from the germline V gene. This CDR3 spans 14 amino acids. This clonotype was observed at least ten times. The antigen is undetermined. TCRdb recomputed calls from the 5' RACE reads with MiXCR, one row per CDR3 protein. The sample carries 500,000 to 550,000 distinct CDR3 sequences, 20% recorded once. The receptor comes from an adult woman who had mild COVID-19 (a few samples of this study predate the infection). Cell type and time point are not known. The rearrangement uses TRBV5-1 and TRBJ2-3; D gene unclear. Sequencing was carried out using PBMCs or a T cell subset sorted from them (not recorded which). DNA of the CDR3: TGCGCCAGCAGCGTCAGGCCTAAAACAGATACGCAGTATTTT. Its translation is CASSVRPKTDTQYF.